Described below is a single T cell receptor beta chain sequence and its context. The data were obtained in a study of blood T cell repertoires in COVID-19. Assay used: immunoSEQ multiplex PCR; TCRdb lists only in-frame clones, some missing. The profile shows 300,000 to 400,000 clones, around 87% of them singletons. After removal of 5 bases from V and 5 bases from J, the junction contained 8 bases not matched to a gene. From germline, CDR1 is SGHAT and CDR2 FQNNGV. The CDR3 extends over 14 amino acids. V is TRBV11-2 and J is TRBJ1-2; 7 positions agree with TRBD1. This TCR derives from a woman in her thirties with acute COVID-19. The sample comprised PBMCs or T cells enriched from blood (not recorded which). CDR3 sequence: CASSNRQGHYGYTF. The CDR3 bases are TGTGCCAGCAGCAACCGACAGGGACATTATGGCTACACCTTC.